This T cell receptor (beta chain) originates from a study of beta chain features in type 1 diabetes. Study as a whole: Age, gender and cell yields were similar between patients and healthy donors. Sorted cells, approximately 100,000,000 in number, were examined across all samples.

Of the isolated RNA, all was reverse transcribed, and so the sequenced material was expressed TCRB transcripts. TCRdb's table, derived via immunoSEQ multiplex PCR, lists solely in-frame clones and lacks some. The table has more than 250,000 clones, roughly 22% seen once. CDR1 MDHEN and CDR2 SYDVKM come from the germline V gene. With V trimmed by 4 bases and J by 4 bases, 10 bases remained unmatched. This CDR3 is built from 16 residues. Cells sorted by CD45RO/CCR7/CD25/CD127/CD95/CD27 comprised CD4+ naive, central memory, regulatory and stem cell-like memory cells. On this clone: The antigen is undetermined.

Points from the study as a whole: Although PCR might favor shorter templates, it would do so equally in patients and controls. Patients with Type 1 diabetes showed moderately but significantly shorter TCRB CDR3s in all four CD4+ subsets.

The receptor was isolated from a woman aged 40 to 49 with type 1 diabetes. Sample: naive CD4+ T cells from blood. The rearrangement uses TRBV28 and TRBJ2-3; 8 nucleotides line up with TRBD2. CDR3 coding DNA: TGTGCCAGCAGTTCCTCTACCGCGGGGGGCTCAGATACGCAGTATTTT. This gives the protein CASSSSTAGGSDTQYF.